These 27 T cell receptor beta chains came from one sample sequenced in a study of immune evolution from preneoplasia to lung adenocarcinoma. TCRdb's table, derived via immunoSEQ multiplex PCR, lists solely in-frame clones and lacks some. This sample has roughly 7,000 clones; over 60% occur once, and the top ten carry 2.5% to 3.5%. Specimen: FFPE invasive lung adenocarcinoma tissue. Every receptor here comes from a person in their forties with lung adenocarcinoma.

The CDR3: CASSLTSLRNTEAFF. For the CDR3, the DNA is TGTGCCAGCAGCTTAACAAGTCTAAGGAACACTGAAGCTTTCTTT. J is TRBJ1-1 and V is TRBV7-3; D is unresolved. The germline gives CDR1 SGHTA, CDR2 FQGTGA. V was trimmed by 0 bases and J by 1 base, leaving 9 bases between them. The CDR3 runs 15 residues.

The J gene is TRBJ2-3, the V gene TRBV30, with 8 positions matching TRBD1. Germline lookup yields CDR1 GTSNPN and CDR2 SVGIG (reference sequence). J gave up 0 bases and V 1 base, and 6 bases lay outside the gene matches. This CDR3 spans 16 amino acids. In DNA form, the CDR3 reads TGTGCCTGGAGTGACTACAGGGGGATTAGCACAGATACGCAGTATTTT. Translated: CAWSDYRGISTDTQYF.

In its sample, this clone was seen a few times. This chain joins TRBV27 and TRBJ2-7; 7 bases match TRBD1. The CDR3 runs to 14 residues. The V segment lost 5 bases and the J segment 0 bases; nucleotides outside the gene matches: 4. Germline loops: CDR1 MNHEY, CDR2 SMNVEV (reference sequence). The CDR3 sequence is CASSPWDSSYEQYF. The CDR3 coding sequence is TGTGCCAGCAGTCCATGGGACAGCTCCTACGAGCAGTACTTC.

This clone was observed a single time. V is TRBV18 and J is TRBJ2-7, with D hard to call. The CDR3 spans 14 residues. Trimming cost V 3 bases and J 5 bases, with 14 bases left between them. Germline V gene data show CDR1 as KGHSH and CDR2 as LQKENI. CDR3 region: CASSPSRLGDEQYF. The DNA of the CDR3 is TGTGCCAGCTCACCCAGTCGCCTAGGCGACGAGCAGTACTTC.

The sample holds one count of this clone. The J gene is TRBJ2-1, the V gene TRBV6-6; 9 bases match TRBD1. Germline V gene sequence: CDR1 MNHNY, CDR2 SVGAGI (reference sequence). This CDR3 is 15 amino acids long. The V and J ends lost 2 bases and 7 bases, in that order; junction bases with no gene match: 6. CDR3 sequence reads: CASSYGGQGRNEQFF. For the CDR3, the DNA is TGTGCCAGCAGTTACGGTGGACAGGGGCGTAATGAGCAGTTCTTC.

For this clone: The same CDR3 arises from other DNA sequences in this sample as well. The chain carries TRBV5-6 and TRBJ1-1, with D perhaps TRBD1 (5 bases). Germline CDR1 and CDR2: SGHDT and YYEEEE. The V end lost 1 base, the J end lost 5 bases, and 9 bases lay between the germline ends. This CDR3 region has 13 residues. The CDR3 protein is CASSLQRGTEAFF. Written as DNA, the CDR3 is TGTGCCAGCAGCTTGCAGAGGGGTACTGAAGCTTTCTTT.

The J gene is TRBJ2-6, the V gene TRBV11-2; D unclear. The CDR3 loop spans 14 amino acids. The germline V and J ends were trimmed by 1 base and 2 bases, with 3 bases remaining between them. CDR1 is SGHAT, CDR2 FQNNGV, per germline. Written as DNA, the CDR3 is TGTGCCAGCAGCTTAGGGGCTGGGGCCAACGTCCTGACTTTC. Translation: CASSLGAGANVLTF.

The V call is TRBV30, the J call TRBJ1-3, with D hard to call. The ends were cut back, 0 bases at V and 0 bases at J, with 9 bases in the middle. The germline gives CDR1 GTSNPN, CDR2 SVGIG (reference sequence). This CDR3 region has 15 residues. The chain's CDR3 is CAWSVSGISGNTIYF. The CDR3 DNA sequence: TGTGCCTGGAGTGTCTCGGGAATCTCTGGAAACACCATATATTTT.

The chain has TRBV15 and TRBJ1-1; D possibly corresponds to TRBD1 (5 bases). CDR1 and CDR2 (germline): LNHNV, YYDKDF (reference sequence). The V end lost 3 bases, the J end lost 1 base, and 15 bases lay between the germline ends. The CDR3 loop spans 16 amino acids. In nucleotides, the CDR3 is TGTGCCACCAGCAGGGGAGGGGCACGAAGGAACACTGAAGCTTTCTTT. Protein sequence: CATSRGGARRNTEAFF.

V is TRBV28 and J is TRBJ1-5, with D possibly matching TRBD1 (5 bases). CDR1 is MDHEN, CDR2 SYDVKM, per germline. Trimming took off 6 bases at V and 4 bases at J, with 10 bases between the two ends. This CDR3 spans 13 amino acids. Here the CDR3 reads CASRGPGNQPQHF. Written as DNA, the CDR3 is TGTGCCAGCAGGGGACCGGGTAATCAGCCCCAGCATTTT.

This clone was seen more than once but under ten times. The genes are TRBV10-2 and TRBJ2-1, with D maybe TRBD2 (6 bases). The CDR3 covers 13 residues. The ends were cut back, 7 bases at V and 1 base at J, with 8 bases in the middle. The germline gives CDR1 WSHSY, CDR2 SAAADI. This CDR3 reads CASIGGSYNEQFF. The CDR3 DNA reads as TGCGCCAGCATCGGGGGTTCCTACAATGAGCAGTTCTTC.

The rearrangement joins TRBV28 to TRBJ1-3; D call uncertain. Germline CDR1 and CDR2: MDHEN and SYDVKM. The CDR3 covers 14 residues. V shed 3 bases and J shed 0 bases, with 6 bases lying between them. The chain's CDR3 is CASSLTNSGNTIYF. The DNA of the CDR3 is TGTGCCAGCAGTTTGACAAACTCTGGAAACACCATATATTTT.

V is TRBV7-2 and J is TRBJ2-7; D call uncertain. Trimming cost V 2 bases and J 3 bases, with 2 bases left between them. CDR1 and CDR2 from the germline V gene are SGHTA and FQGNSA. This CDR3 has 11 residues. CDR3 coding DNA: TGTGCCAGCAGCTTACGCTACGAGCAGTACTTC. Protein product: CASSLRYEQYF.

The chain has TRBV7-3 and TRBJ1-2; 7 nucleotides agree with TRBD1. The junction had 8 bases not matched to a gene; V was cut back by 4 bases and J by 6 bases. The germline gives CDR1 SGHTA, CDR2 FQGTGA. CDR3 size: 14 residues. The DNA of the CDR3 is TGTGCCAGCAGCTCGAAACAGGGGAGGGATGGCTACACCTTC. This codes for CASSSKQGRDGYTF. Drawing the rest from reference TRBV7-3 and TRBJ1-2, the complete variable domain is GAGVSQTPSNKVTEKGKYVELRCDPISGHTALYWYRQSLGQGPEFLIYFQGTGAADDSGLPNDRFFAVRPEGSVSTLKIQRTERGDSAVYLCASSSKQGRDGYTFGSGTRLTVV.

This rearrangement joins TRBV29-1 to TRBJ1-2; 7 nucleotides agree with TRBD1. J gave up 6 bases and V 0 bases, and 4 bases lay outside the gene matches. Germline lookup yields CDR1 SQVTM and CDR2 ANQGSEA. The CDR3 spans 13 residues. Here the CDR3 reads CSVEDRGSNGYTF. The CDR3 DNA follows: TGCAGCGTTGAAGACAGGGGGTCGAATGGCTACACCTTC.

This clone counts as medium-sized (0.01 to 0.1%). This chain connects TRBV19 to TRBJ1-2; 10 positions match TRBD1. CDR1 and CDR2 from the germline V gene are LNHDA and SQIVND (reference sequence). Germline trimming cut 4 bases from V and 7 bases from J; bases unmatched to any gene: 6. The CDR3 length is 14 residues. This CDR3 reads CASSTRQGASGYTF. The CDR3, as DNA: TGTGCCAGTAGTACCCGACAGGGGGCCTCTGGCTACACCTTC.

In nucleotides, the CDR3 is TGTGCCAGCAGCCCGTCAAACGAGGATGAGCAGTTCTTC. It translates to CASSPSNEDEQFF. The chain combines TRBV7-9 with TRBJ2-1; no reliable D call. This CDR3 is 13 amino acids long. The V gene lost 5 bases and the J gene lost 8 bases, with 13 bases spanning the gap. Germline assignment: CDR1 SEHNR and CDR2 FQNEAQ (reference sequence).

In its sample, this clone was seen a few times. This chain connects TRBV10-3 to TRBJ1-2; TRBD1 might be the D (6 bases). This CDR3 contains 14 residues. The V end lost 6 bases, the J end lost 6 bases, and 17 bases lay between the germline ends. Germline V gene data show CDR1 as ENHRY and CDR2 as SYGVKD. The CDR3: CAIRANRVADGYTF. CDR3 in DNA: TGTGCCATCAGAGCAAACAGGGTTGCGGATGGCTACACCTTC.

The genes are TRBV19 and TRBJ1-3; D is perhaps TRBD1 (5 bases). Germline CDR1 LNHDA, CDR2 SQIVND (reference sequence). The V end was cut by 3 bases, the J end by 0 bases, with 21 bases between. The CDR3 runs 19 residues. CDR3 protein: CASSIQSGQDLISGNTIYF. CDR3 sequence (DNA): TGTGCCAGTAGTATTCAGTCAGGGCAGGACCTAATCTCTGGAAACACCATATATTTT.

This clone was counted only a few times. This chain connects TRBV16 to TRBJ2-7; no firm D call. Germline V CDR1 and CDR2: KGHSY, FQNENV. V lost 0 bases and J 7 bases, leaving 10 bases between the germline ends. This CDR3 has 13 amino acids. The CDR3 is CASSQSSSREQYF. CDR3 in DNA: TGTGCCAGCAGCCAATCGTCGTCTCGAGAGCAGTACTTC.

The CDR3 nucleotides are TGTGCCAGCAGTGAATTCCCTAGTACCTACAATGAGCAGTTCTTC. Translation: CASSEFPSTYNEQFF. V is TRBV6-1 and J is TRBJ2-1; D gene uncertain. V lost 2 bases and J 2 bases, leaving 10 bases between the germline ends. Germline assignment: CDR1 MNHNS and CDR2 SASEGT. The CDR3 sequence is 15 residues long.

The chain uses TRBV6-4 and TRBJ2-3; 9 bases agree with TRBD2. V lost 0 bases and J lost 3; bases outside the gene matches: 4. CDR3 length: 16 residues. CDR1 MRHNA and CDR2 SNTAGT come from the germline V gene. The CDR3 sequence is CASSDSAGGATDTQYF. The CDR3 region has the DNA TGTGCCAGCAGTGACTCGGCGGGGGGGGCGACAGATACGCAGTATTTT.

The V call is TRBV7-2, the J call TRBJ1-6; TRBD1 matches 8 bases. Trimming took 2 bases from V and 1 from J; bases not matched to a gene: 7. This CDR3 spans 18 amino acids. The germline gives CDR1 SGHTA, CDR2 FQGNSA. CDR3 in amino acids: CASSLRQGASSYNSPLHF. CDR3 coding DNA: TGTGCCAGCAGCTTACGGCAGGGGGCTAGTTCCTATAATTCACCCCTCCACTTT.

This chain connects TRBV30 to TRBJ1-3; unclear D gene. Trimming removed 0 bases at V and 0 bases at J, with 9 bases between. This CDR3 has 15 residues. CDR1 and CDR2 (germline): GTSNPN, SVGIG (reference sequence). CDR3 nucleotides: TGTGCCTGGAGTGTACGGATGAGCTCTGGAAACACCATATATTTT. Encoded protein: CAWSVRMSSGNTIYF.

This clone appeared a single time. V and J are TRBV19 and TRBJ2-1; 10 bases fit TRBD2. This CDR3 comprises 16 residues. V was clipped by 5 bases and J by 5 bases; unmatched bases: 9. CDR1 and CDR2 (germline): LNHDA, SQIVND (reference sequence). The CDR3 loop reads CASSPSSGRAHNEQFF. As DNA, the CDR3 is TGTGCCAGTAGTCCTAGCAGCGGGAGGGCCCACAATGAGCAGTTCTTC.

The chain employs TRBV30 and TRBJ1-4; 8 nucleotides agree with TRBD1. The germline CDR1 and CDR2 sequences are GTSNPN and SVGIG (reference sequence). The J segment lost 3 bases and the V segment lost 4 bases, leaving 22 bases of the junction unmatched. The CDR3 contains 20 residues. Here the CDR3 DNA reads TGTGCCTGGAACGCCGACAGGGGCGACCTAATGAAAGACGCTAATGAAAAACTGTTTTTT. Its protein is CAWNADRGDLMKDANEKLFF.

V and J are TRBV5-4 and TRBJ1-1; D is possibly TRBD1 (6 bases). Per germline, CDR1 SGHNT and CDR2 YYREEE (reference sequence). The CDR3 consists of 15 residues. Trimming stripped 2 bases from V and 0 bases from J, with 11 bases between. The CDR3 sequence is CASSLQGLMNTEAFF. DNA for the CDR3: TGTGCCAGCAGCTTACAGGGCCTGATGAACACTGAAGCTTTCTTT.